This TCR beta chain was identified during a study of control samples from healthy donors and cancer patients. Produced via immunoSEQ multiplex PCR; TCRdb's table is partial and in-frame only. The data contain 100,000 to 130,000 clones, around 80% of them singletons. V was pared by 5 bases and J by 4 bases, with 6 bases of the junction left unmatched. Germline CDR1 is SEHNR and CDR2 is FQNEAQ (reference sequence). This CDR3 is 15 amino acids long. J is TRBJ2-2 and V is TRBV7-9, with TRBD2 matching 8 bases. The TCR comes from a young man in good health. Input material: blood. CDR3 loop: CASSKGGGPTGELFF. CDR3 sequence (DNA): TGTGCCAGCAGCAAAGGCGGGGGGCCCACCGGGGAGCTGTTTTTT.